The 14 T cell receptor beta chains reported below all come from one sample, sequenced in a study of a mutant IDH1 vaccine in newly diagnosed glioma. The antigens of these receptors remain unknown. Time point indicated: week 11, during vaccination. Mutant IDH1 20-mer peptide, at 300 ug, made up each vaccine dose, with topical imiquimod. Here immunoSEQ multiplex PCR was the method, and the copy in TCRdb shows in-frame clones only, minus some. The data show 55,000 or so clones, with 91% seen just once and 2.4% held by the top ten. Sequencing used PBMCs, obtained from a glioma patient whose treatment included an IDH1 peptide vaccine. Source of these receptors: a man aged 50 to 60 with glioma.

V is TRBV5-6 and J is TRBJ2-1; D call uncertain. V dropped 3 bases and J dropped 8 bases, with 6 bases sitting between them. This CDR3 contains 11 residues. Germline lookup yields CDR1 SGHDT and CDR2 YYEEEE. CDR3: CASSSWYEQFF. CDR3 coding DNA: TGTGCCAGCAGCTCATGGTATGAGCAGTTCTTC.

V usage is TRBV6-5 and J usage is TRBJ2-7; no clear D gene. This CDR3 is built from 16 residues. V was pared by 2 bases and J by 0 bases, with 14 bases between. The V gene's germline CDR1 is MNHEY and CDR2 SVGAGI. CDR3 region: CASSYGLPFNSYEQYF. The DNA of the CDR3 is TGTGCCAGCAGTTACGGGCTTCCATTCAACTCCTACGAGCAGTACTTC.

The rearrangement links TRBV7-3 to TRBJ2-2, with a possible D match to TRBD2 (5 bases). V was cut by 3 bases and J by 4 bases, with 15 bases left in between. Germline CDR1 and CDR2: SGHTA and FQGTGA. This CDR3 contains 16 residues. In DNA form, the CDR3 reads TGTGCCAGCAGCTTGTCGGGAACTCGGGCCACCGGGGAGCTGTTTTTT. Its protein is CASSLSGTRATGELFF.

This clone was observed a handful of times. The CDR3 DNA reads TGTGCCAGCAGCTCGACAGGGGGAATGAACACTGAAGCTTTCTTT. It encodes CASSSTGGMNTEAFF. The V gene is TRBV28, the J gene TRBJ1-1; 9 bases line up with TRBD1. This CDR3 contains 15 residues. Unmatched junction bases numbered 5, after V lost 6 bases and J lost 0 bases. The germline CDR1 and CDR2 sequences are MDHEN and SYDVKM.

J is TRBJ2-3 and V is TRBV5-4; D is unresolved. Deletions cut 0 bases from V and 0 bases from J, with 11 bases between. This CDR3 has 16 amino acids. CDR1 and CDR2 from the germline V gene are SGHNT and YYREEE (reference sequence). The CDR3 region has the DNA TGTGCCAGCAGCTTGGCCGGGCAGGTAAGCACAGATACGCAGTATTTT. It translates to CASSLAGQVSTDTQYF.

The V and J genes are TRBV7-3 and TRBJ2-2; 9 positions match TRBD1. The V segment lost 6 bases and the J segment 4 bases; nucleotides outside the gene matches: 6. The CDR3 is made up of 15 amino acids. Germline CDR1 and CDR2: SGHTA and FQGTGA. CDR3 region: CASRTGTGRTGELFF. DNA for the CDR3: TGTGCCAGCAGGACGGGGACAGGGCGCACCGGGGAGCTGTTTTTT.

This clone was observed once. The J gene is TRBJ1-5, the V gene TRBV30, with TRBD1 identical over 7 bases. CDR1 and CDR2 from the germline V gene are GTSNPN and SVGIG (reference sequence). The CDR3 extends over 13 amino acids. After removal of 5 bases from V and 5 bases from J, the junction contained 6 bases not matched to a gene. The DNA for the CDR3 is TGTGCCTGGGCGGGACAGAGCGATCAGCCCCAGCATTTT. Protein product: CAWAGQSDQPQHF. Complete variable domain (other parts from reference TRBV30 and TRBJ1-5): SQTIHQWPATLVQPVGSPLSLECTVEGTSNPNLYWYRQAAGRGLQLLFYSVGIGQISSEVPQNLSASRPQDRQFILSSKKLLLSDSGFYLCAWAGQSDQPQHFGDGTRLSIL.

The V gene is TRBV5-1, the J gene TRBJ1-3; 9 bases are a match to TRBD1. V dropped 3 bases and J dropped 2; count of bases not matched to a gene: 3. There are 15 residues in the CDR3. Germline CDR1 and CDR2: SGHRS and YFSETQ. The chain's CDR3 is CASSWGQGAGNTIYF. The CDR3 bases are TGCGCCAGCAGCTGGGGACAGGGTGCTGGAAACACCATATATTTT.

The CDR3 sequence is CAISESRSGAMNTEAFF. CDR3 coding DNA: TGTGCCATCAGTGAGTCCAGAAGCGGGGCCATGAACACTGAAGCTTTCTTT. The rearrangement links TRBV10-3 to TRBJ1-1; tentative D call: TRBD1 (5 bases). With 0 bases removed from V and 0 bases from J, the gap between germline ends came to 14 bases. Germline CDR1 ENHRY, CDR2 SYGVKD. The CDR3 has 17 amino acids.

This clone has just a few counts. The chain uses TRBV9 and TRBJ2-1; tentative D call: TRBD2 (5 bases). Trimming shortened V by 1 base and J by 7 bases, and 18 bases separated the two germline ends. The CDR3 totals 16 residues. CDR1 and CDR2 (germline): SGDLS, YYNGEE. The CDR3: CASSVTISEVGNEQFF. CDR3 coding DNA: TGTGCCAGCAGCGTAACCATTAGCGAGGTCGGAAATGAGCAGTTCTTC.

This chain uses TRBV2 with TRBJ1-4; D remains ambiguous. The CDR3 length is 12 residues. The V and J ends lost 7 bases and 8 bases respectively, with 11 bases between them. Germline V gene lookup returns CDR1 SNHLY and CDR2 FYNNEI. Here the CDR3 reads CASTPYREKLFF. The DNA of the CDR3 is TGTGCCAGCACCCCTTACCGGGAAAAACTGTTTTTT.

The J gene is TRBJ2-7, the V gene TRBV9; tentative D call: TRBD1 (5 bases). Germline assignment: CDR1 SGDLS and CDR2 YYNGEE. The CDR3 totals 15 residues. V was shortened by 6 bases and J by 5 bases, with 21 bases between the two germline ends. The CDR3 protein is CASIVYRLLLHEQYF. The CDR3 nucleotides read TGTGCCAGCATAGTCTACAGGCTCCTCTTGCACGAGCAGTACTTC.

The genes are TRBV6-6 and TRBJ2-1, with a possible D match to TRBD2 (6 bases). V lost 3 bases to trimming and J lost 8 bases, with 14 bases between them. In germline, CDR1 is MNHNY, CDR2 SVGAGI (reference sequence). This CDR3 is 14 amino acids long. The CDR3 DNA follows: TGTGCCAGCAGTTATACAGGAAGGGAGGATGAGCAGTTCTTC. It is translated as CASSYTGREDEQFF.

The genes are TRBV7-9 and TRBJ2-5; no clear D. The J call is in doubt because the DNA end fits TRBJ2-7 better. The CDR3 consists of 14 residues. In germline, CDR1 is SEHNR, CDR2 FQNEAQ (reference sequence). CDR3 loop: CASSLVPINYEQYF. The CDR3 bases are TGTGCCAGCAGCTTAGTGCCCATAAACTACGAGCAGTACTTC.